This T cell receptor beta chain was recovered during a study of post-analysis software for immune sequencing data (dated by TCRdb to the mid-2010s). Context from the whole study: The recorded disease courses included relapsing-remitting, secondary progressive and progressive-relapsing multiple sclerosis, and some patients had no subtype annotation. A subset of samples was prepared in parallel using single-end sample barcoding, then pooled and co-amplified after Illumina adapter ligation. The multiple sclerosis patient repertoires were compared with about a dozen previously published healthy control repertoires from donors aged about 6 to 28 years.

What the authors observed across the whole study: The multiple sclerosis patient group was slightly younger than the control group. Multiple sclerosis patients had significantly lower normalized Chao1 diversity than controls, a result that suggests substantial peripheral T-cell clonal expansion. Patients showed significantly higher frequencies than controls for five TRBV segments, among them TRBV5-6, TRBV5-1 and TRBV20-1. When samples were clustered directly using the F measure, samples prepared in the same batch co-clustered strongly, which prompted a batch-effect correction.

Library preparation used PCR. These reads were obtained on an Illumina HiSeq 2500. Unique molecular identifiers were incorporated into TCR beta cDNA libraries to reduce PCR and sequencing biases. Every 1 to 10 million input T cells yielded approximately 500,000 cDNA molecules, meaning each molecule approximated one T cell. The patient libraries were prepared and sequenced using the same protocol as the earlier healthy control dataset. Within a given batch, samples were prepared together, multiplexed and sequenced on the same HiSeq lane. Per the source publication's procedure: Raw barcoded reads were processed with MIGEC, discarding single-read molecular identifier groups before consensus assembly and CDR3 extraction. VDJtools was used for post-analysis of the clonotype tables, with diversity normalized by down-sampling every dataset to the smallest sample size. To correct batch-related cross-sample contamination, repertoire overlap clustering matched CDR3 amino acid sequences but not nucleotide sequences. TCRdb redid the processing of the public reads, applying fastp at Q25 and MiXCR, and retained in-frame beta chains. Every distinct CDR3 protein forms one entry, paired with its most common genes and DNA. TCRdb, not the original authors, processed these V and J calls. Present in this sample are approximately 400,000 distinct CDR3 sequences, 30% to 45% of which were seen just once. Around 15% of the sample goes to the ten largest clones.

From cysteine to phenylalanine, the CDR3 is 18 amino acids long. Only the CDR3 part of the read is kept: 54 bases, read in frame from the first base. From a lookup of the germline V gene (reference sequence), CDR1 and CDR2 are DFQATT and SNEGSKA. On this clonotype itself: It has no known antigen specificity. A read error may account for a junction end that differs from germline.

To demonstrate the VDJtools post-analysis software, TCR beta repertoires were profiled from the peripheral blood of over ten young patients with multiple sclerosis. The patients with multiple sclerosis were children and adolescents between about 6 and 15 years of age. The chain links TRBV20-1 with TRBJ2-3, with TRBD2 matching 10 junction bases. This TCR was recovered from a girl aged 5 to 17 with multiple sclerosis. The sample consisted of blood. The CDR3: CSARAIAGGNFITDMQYF. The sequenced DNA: TGCAGTGCTAGAGCTATAGCGGGGGGTAACTTTATCACAGATATGCAGTATTTT.